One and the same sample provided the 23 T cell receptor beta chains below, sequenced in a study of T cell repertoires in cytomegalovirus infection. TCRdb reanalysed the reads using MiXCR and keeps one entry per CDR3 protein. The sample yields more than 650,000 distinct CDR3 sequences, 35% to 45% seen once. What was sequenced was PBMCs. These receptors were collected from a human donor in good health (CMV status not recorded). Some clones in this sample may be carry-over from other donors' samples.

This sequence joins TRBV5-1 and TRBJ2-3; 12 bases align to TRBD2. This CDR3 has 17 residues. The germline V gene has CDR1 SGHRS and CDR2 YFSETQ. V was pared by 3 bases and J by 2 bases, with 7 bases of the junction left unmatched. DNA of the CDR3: TGCGCCAGCAGCTCCTTGACTAGCGGGGGATACACAGATACGCAGTATTTT. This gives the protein CASSSLTSGGYTDTQYF.

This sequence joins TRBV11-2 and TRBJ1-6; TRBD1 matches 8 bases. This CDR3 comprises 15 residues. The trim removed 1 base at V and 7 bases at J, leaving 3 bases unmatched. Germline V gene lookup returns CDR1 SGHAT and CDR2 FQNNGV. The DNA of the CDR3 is TGTGCCAGCAGCTTAGGGGGGACAGGAAATTCACCCCTCCACTTT. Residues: CASSLGGTGNSPLHF.

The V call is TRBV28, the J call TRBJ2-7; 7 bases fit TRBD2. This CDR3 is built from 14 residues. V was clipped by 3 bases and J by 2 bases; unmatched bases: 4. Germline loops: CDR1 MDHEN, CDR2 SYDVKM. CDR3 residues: CASSLPSGAYEQYF. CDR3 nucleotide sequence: TGTGCCAGCAGTTTGCCTAGCGGAGCCTACGAGCAGTACTTC.

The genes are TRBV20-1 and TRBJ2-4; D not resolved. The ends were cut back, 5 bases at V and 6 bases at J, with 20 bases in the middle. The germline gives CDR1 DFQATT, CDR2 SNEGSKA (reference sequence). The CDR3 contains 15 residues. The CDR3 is CSAPLRFLVGNIQYF. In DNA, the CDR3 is TGCAGTGCTCCTCTTAGGTTTTTGGTGGGAAACATTCAGTACTTC.

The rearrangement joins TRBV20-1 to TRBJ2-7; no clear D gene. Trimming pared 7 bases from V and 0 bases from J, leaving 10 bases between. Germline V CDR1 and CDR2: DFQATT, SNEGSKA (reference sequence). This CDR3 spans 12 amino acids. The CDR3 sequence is CSVPTHSYEQYF. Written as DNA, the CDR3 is TGCAGTGTTCCGACACACTCCTACGAGCAGTACTTC.

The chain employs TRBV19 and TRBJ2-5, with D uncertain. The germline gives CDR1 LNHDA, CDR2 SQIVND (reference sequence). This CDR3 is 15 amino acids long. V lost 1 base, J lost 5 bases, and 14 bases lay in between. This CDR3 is CASSIANVYGETQYF. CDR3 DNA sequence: TGTGCCAGTAGTATAGCGAACGTTTACGGGGAGACCCAGTACTTC.

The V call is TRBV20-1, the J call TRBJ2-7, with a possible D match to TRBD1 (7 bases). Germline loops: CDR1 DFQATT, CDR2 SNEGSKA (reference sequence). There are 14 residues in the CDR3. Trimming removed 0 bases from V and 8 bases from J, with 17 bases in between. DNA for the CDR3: TGCAGTGCTAGAGATGGGCAGGGGGGAATGAAGCAGTACTTC. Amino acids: CSARDGQGGMKQYF.

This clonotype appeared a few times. DNA for the CDR3: TGCAGTGCTAGAGATCCGGGACAGGGAAGGTACAATGAGCAGTTCTTC. Protein: CSARDPGQGRYNEQFF. This sequence joins TRBV20-1 and TRBJ2-1; TRBD1 matches at 9 bases. Germline V gene sequence: CDR1 DFQATT, CDR2 SNEGSKA (reference sequence). The V gene end was trimmed by 0 bases and the J gene end by 4 bases; junction bases not matched to a gene: 7. This CDR3 is 16 amino acids long.

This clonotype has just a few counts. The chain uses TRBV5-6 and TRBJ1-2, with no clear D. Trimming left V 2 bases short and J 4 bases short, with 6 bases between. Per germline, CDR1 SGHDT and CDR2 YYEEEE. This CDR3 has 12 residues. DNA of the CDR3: TGTGCCAGCAGCTTCCGGCTCTATGGCTACACCTTC. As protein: CASSFRLYGYTF.

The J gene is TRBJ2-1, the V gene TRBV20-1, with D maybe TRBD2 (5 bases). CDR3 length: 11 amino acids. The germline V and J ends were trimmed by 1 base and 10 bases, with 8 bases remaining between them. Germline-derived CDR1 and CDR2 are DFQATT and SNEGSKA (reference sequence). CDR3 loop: CSARGTREQFF. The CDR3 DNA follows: TGCAGTGCTAGAGGGACTCGAGAGCAGTTCTTC.

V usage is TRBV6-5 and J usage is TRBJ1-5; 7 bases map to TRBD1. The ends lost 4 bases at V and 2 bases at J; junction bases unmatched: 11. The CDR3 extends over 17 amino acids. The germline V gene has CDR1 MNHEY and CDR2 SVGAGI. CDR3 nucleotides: TGTGCCAGCAGTTTAACCGGGACAGCAATGGGCAATCAGCCCCAGCATTTT. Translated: CASSLTGTAMGNQPQHF.

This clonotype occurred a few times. The CDR3 DNA is TGTGCCAGCAGTAGGGACAGGGAGGGACAGGGACAGCCCCAGCATTTT. Its protein product is CASSRDREGQGQPQHF. V usage is TRBV6-1 and J usage is TRBJ1-5; 9 nucleotides line up with TRBD1. The V segment lost 5 bases and the J segment 7 bases; nucleotides outside the gene matches: 12. The CDR3 has 16 residues. CDR1 and CDR2 from the germline V gene are MNHNS and SASEGT.

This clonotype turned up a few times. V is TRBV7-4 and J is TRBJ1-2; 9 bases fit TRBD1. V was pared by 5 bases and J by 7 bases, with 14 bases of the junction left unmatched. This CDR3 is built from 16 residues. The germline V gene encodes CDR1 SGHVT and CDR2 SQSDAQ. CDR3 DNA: TGTGCCAGCAGCCCGCCCTGGACAGGGGATGGTGGTGGCTACACCTTC. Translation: CASSPPWTGDGGGYTF.

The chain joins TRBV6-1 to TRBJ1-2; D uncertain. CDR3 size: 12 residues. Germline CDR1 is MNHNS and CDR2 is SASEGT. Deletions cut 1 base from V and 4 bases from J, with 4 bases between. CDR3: CASSEVIYGYTF. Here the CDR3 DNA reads TGTGCCAGCAGTGAAGTGATCTATGGCTACACCTTC.

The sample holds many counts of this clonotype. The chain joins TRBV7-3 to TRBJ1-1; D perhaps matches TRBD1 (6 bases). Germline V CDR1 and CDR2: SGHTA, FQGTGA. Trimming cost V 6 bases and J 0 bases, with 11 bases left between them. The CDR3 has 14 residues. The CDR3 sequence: CASRQGGLNTEAFF. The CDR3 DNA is TGTGCCAGCAGACAGGGCGGTCTGAACACTGAAGCTTTCTTT.

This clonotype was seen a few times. The CDR3 loop is CASTEQGGEREKLFF. The CDR3 coding sequence is TGTGCCAGCACCGAACAGGGGGGAGAGAGAGAAAAACTGTTTTTT. V usage is TRBV28 and J usage is TRBJ1-4; 8 bases align to TRBD1. V shed 7 bases and J 8 bases; nucleotides not matched to a gene: 12. This CDR3 comprises 15 residues. Germline-derived CDR1 and CDR2 are MDHEN and SYDVKM.

The CDR3 DNA follows: TGTGCCAGCACCAAGGGACTAGCGGGAGACGGGGAGCTGTTTTTT. This codes for CASTKGLAGDGELFF. The chain combines TRBV12-3 or TRBV12-4 with TRBJ2-2; 14 nucleotides match TRBD2. Trimming took 7 bases from V and 7 from J; bases not matched to a gene: 5. CDR3 length equals 15 residues.

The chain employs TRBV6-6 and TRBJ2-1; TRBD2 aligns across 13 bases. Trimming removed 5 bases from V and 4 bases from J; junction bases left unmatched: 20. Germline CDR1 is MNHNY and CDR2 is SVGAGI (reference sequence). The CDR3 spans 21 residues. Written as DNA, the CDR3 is TGTGCCAGCAGTGCACCCCCGAATTCGGGACTAGCGGGATATAATTACAATGAGCAGTTCTTC. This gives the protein CASSAPPNSGLAGYNYNEQFF.

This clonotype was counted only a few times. Here the CDR3 DNA reads TGTGCCAGTAGTAGTGGGAACAGGGTGGGTGAGACCCAGTACTTC. This sequence encodes CASSSGNRVGETQYF. The chain uses TRBV19 and TRBJ2-5, with D possibly TRBD1 on 6 matching bases. Trimming pared 4 bases from V and 5 bases from J, leaving 17 bases between. Germline values: CDR1 LNHDA, CDR2 SQIVND (reference sequence). This CDR3 has 15 residues.

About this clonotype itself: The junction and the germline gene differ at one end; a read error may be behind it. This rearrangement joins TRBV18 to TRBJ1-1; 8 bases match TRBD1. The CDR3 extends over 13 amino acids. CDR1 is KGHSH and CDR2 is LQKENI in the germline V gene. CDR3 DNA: TGTGCCAGCTCTACAGGGGGGGACACTGAAGATTTCTTT. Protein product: CASSTGGDTEDFF.

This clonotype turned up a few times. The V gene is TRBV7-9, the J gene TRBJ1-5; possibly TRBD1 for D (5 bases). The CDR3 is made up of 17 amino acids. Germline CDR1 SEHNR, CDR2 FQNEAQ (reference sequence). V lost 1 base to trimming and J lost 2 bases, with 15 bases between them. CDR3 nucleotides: TGTGCCAGCAGCTTAGGGGCGATGCAGGGCGGCAATCAGCCCCAGCATTTT. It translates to CASSLGAMQGGNQPQHF.

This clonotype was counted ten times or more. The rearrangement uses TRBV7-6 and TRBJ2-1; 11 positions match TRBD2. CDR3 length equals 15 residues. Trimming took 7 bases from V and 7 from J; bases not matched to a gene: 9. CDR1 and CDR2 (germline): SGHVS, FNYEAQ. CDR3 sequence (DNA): TGTGCCAGCACCGGGCTAGCGGGGGGACGTAATGAGCAGTTCTTC. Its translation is CASTGLAGGRNEQFF.

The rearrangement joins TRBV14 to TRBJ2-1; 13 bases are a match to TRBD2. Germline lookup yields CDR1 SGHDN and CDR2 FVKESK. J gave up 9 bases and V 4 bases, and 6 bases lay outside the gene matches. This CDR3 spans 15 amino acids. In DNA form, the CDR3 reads TGTGCCAGCAGCCTAAGACTAGCGGGGGGCGGTGAGCAGTTCTTC. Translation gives CASSLRLAGGGEQFF.